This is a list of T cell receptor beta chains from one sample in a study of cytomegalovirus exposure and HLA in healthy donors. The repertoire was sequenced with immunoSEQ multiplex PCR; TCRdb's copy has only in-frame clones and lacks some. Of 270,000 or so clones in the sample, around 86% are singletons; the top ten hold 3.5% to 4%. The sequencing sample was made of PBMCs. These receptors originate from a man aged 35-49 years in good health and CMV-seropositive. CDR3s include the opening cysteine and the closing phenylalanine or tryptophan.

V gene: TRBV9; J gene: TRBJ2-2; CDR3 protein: CASSPWDSSNTGELFF
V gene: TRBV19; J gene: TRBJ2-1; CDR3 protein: CASSRTSGRVYNEQFF
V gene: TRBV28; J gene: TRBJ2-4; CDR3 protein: CASTQDRVRNIQYF
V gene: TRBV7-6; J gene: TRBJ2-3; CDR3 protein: CASSPTDTDTQYF
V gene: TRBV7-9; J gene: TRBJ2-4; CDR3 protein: CASAGAPKNIQYF
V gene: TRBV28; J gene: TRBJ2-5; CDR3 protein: CASTWGRAQETQYF
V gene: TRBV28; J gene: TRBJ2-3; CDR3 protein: CASSFGGRHTQYF
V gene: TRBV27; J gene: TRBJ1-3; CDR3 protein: CASRTDRGYPGNTIYF
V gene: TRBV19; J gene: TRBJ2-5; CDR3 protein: CASSIGEETQYF
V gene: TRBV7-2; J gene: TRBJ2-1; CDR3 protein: CASSRGGEGYNEQFF
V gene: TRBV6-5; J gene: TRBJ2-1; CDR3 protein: CASSRRTSPLNEQFF
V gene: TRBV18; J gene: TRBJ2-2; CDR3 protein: CASSPSTSGATGELFF
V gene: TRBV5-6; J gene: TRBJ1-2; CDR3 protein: CASSFAGFNYGYTF
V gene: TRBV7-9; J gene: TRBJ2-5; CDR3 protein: CASSLGRTGEETQYF
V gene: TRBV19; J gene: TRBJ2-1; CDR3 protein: CASSRGQGGNEQFF
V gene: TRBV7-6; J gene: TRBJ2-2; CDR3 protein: CASSKFSGIESGELFF
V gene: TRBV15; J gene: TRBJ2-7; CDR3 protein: CATPRVLEQYF
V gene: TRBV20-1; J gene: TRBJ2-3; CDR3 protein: CSAGWDTQYF
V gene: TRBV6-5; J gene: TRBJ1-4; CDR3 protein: CASRTGDFGKLFF
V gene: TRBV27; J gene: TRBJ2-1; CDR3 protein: CASTSWQANEQFF
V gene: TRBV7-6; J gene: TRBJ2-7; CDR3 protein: CASSFGQGAREQYF
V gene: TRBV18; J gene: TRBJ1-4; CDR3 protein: CASSPRTGKGEKLFF
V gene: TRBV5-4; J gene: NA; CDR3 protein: CASSGGQGSLYEQYF
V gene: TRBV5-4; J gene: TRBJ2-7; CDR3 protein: CASSPGASPYEQYF
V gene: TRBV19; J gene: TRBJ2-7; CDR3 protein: CASSIQLTYEQYF
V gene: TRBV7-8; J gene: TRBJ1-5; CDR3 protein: CASSLRPLRGNQPQHF
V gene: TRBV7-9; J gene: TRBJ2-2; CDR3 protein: CASSLLETGELFF
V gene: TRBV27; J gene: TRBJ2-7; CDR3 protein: CASSPAGTGVYEQYF